Listed here is a single T cell receptor beta chain. This sample is part of a study of CD8+ T cells in alopecia areata. It was cDNA, reverse transcribed from extracted RNA, that served as the sequencing template. TCRdb's copy holds only in-frame clones and misses some; the assay was immunoSEQ multiplex PCR. Here the sample spans 150,000 to 200,000 clones, about 67% being singletons. This CDR3 spans 13 amino acids. Trimming took off 8 bases at V and 1 base at J, with 8 bases between the two ends. Germline V gene lookup returns CDR1 MGHDK and CDR2 SYGVNS. This clonotype was obtained from a human donor with alopecia areata. The sequences come from CD8+ T cells sorted from blood, collected at week 0. The chain is built from TRBV25-1 and TRBJ2-2, with D possibly matching TRBD2 (5 bases). CDR3 amino acids: CASGEMNTGELFF. CDR3 in DNA: TGTGCCAGCGGGGAGATGAACACCGGGGAGCTGTTTTTT.